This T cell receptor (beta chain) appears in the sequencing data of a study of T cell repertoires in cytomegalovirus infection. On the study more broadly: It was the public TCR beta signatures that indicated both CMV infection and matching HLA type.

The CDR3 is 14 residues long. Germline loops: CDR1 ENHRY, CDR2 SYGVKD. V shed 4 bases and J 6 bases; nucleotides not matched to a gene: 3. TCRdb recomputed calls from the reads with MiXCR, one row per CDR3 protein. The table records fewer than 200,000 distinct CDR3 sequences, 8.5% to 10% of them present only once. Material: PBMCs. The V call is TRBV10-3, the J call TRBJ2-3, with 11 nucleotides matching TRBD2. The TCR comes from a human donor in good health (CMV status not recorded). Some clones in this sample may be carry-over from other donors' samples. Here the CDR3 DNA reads TGTGCCATCAGTGTGACTAGCGGGGCCGATACGCAGTATTTT. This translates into CAISVTSGADTQYF.